This T cell receptor (beta chain) was captured by sequencing in a study of response to subunit inactivated influenza vaccine. The CDR3 spans 18 residues. Trimming took 0 bases from V and 4 from J; bases not matched to a gene: 13. Germline assignment: CDR1 MNHEY and CDR2 SVGAGI. In TCRdb, the RT-PCR reads were re-called with MiXCR into one record per CDR3 protein. The repertoire has just under 550,000 distinct CDR3 sequences, roughly 23% of them found once; the top ten carry about 2.8%. These data also formed part of another study, on T cells expressing NK-cell markers. From that report: Libraries used 5'RACE template switching adding universal primer site and UMIs. The TCR beta repertoires were obtained from sorted CD3+CD56+NKG2C+, CD3+CD56+NKG2C- and CD3+CD56-NKG2C+ T cells. There were seven HCMV-seropositive donors and one seronegative donor among the eight sequenced. Several of the experiments relied on an anti-gamma-delta TCR antibody so that only alpha-beta TCR T cells were sorted. Dominant NKG2C+ clonotype frequencies of about 1.0-8% of CD8+ T cells were measured in roughly 6 donors.

The sequence came from a middle-aged man who received an inactivated influenza vaccine. The chain joins TRBV6-5 to TRBJ2-3; 7 bases fit TRBD2. The material was CD4+ T cells sorted from PBMCs, obtained roughly 12 days after vaccination. As DNA, the CDR3 is TGTGCCAGCAGTTACTCGAAGGGGTGGCGGGAGTTCGCAGATACGCAGTATTTT. Residues: CASSYSKGWREFADTQYF.